A single sample gave rise to the 16 T cell receptor beta chains below, sequenced in a study of molecular identifiers for immune sequencing clone quantification. TCRdb reprocessed the PCR reads with MiXCR, giving one entry per CDR3 protein. The profile shows 97,000 or so distinct CDR3 sequences, around 37% of them singletons. The specimen was naive CD8+ T cells from blood, with Jurkat cell RNA spiked in. Noted subset: FACS-sorted CD8+CD4-CCR7+CD45RA+ naive T cells. These receptors came from a human donor in good health. Some libraries in this study had Jurkat cell RNA spiked in.

The chain uses TRBV24-1 and TRBJ1-2; D is perhaps TRBD1 (6 bases). The CDR3 spans 13 residues. Germline V gives CDR1 KGHDR, CDR2 SFDVKD. V was trimmed by 5 bases and J by 4 bases, leaving 10 bases between them. CDR3: CATSGMDSYGYTF. Here the CDR3 DNA reads TGTGCCACCAGTGGCATGGACAGCTATGGCTACACCTTC.

J is TRBJ2-1 and V is TRBV7-9; 7 bases map to TRBD2. Germline CDR1 and CDR2: SEHNR and FQNEAQ (reference sequence). Germline trimming cut 3 bases from V and 3 bases from J; bases unmatched to any gene: 17. The CDR3 totals 19 residues. CDR3 sequence: CASSFPLKPSSGSYNEQFF. CDR3 bases: TGTGCCAGCAGCTTTCCTTTAAAACCCTCTAGCGGAAGCTACAATGAGCAGTTCTTC.

Points on this clonotype: A much larger clone lies one base from this, so it may be a read error. The chain combines TRBV7-9 with TRBJ1-3; D remains ambiguous. Germline lookup yields CDR1 SEHNR and CDR2 FQNEAQ (reference sequence). CDR3 length: 18 amino acids. CDR3 sequence: CASSLDPRAVSSGNTVYF. As DNA, the CDR3 is TGTGCCAGCAGCTTAGACCCTCGGGCCGTGAGCTCTGGAAACACCGTATATTTT.

This chain connects TRBV13 to TRBJ1-4, with D possibly matching TRBD1 (5 bases). The CDR3 is 18 residues long. The V and J ends lost 5 bases and 3 bases respectively, with 22 bases between them. Germline CDR1 PRHDT, CDR2 FYEKMQ (reference sequence). The CDR3, as DNA: TGTGCCAGCAGCCGCTCGGGACTGCTGAACAAAGCTAATGAAAAACTGTTTTTT. Amino acid sequence: CASSRSGLLNKANEKLFF.

This clonotype was observed many times. V is TRBV2 and J is TRBJ2-3, with TRBD2 matching 15 bases. Trimming cost V 8 bases and J 4 bases; bases outside gene matches: 10. The CDR3 is made up of 17 amino acids. CDR1 SNHLY and CDR2 FYNNEI come from the germline V gene. As DNA, the CDR3 is TGTGCCAGCCTGGGACTAGCGGGAGGATTAACCCCAGATACGCAGTATTTT. Protein product: CASLGLAGGLTPDTQYF.

The chain is built from TRBV28 and TRBJ2-7, with 11 bases aligning to TRBD1. The CDR3 runs to 15 residues. Unmatched junction bases numbered 5, after V lost 3 bases and J lost 4 bases. From germline, CDR1 is MDHEN and CDR2 SYDVKM. This CDR3 reads CASSFSGTGGYEQYF. In DNA form, the CDR3 reads TGTGCCAGCAGTTTTTCCGGGACAGGGGGTTACGAGCAGTACTTC.

The sample holds a few counts of this clonotype. The genes are TRBV5-1 and TRBJ2-5; possibly TRBD2 for D (5 bases). The V end was cut by 0 bases, the J end by 2 bases, with 8 bases between. The CDR3 runs 14 residues. Germline assignment: CDR1 SGHRS and CDR2 YFSETQ. The CDR3 DNA sequence: TGCGCCAGCAGCTTGGCGCGAGGGCAAGAGACCCAGTACTTC. The encoded protein is CASSLARGQETQYF.

The genes are TRBV7-9 and TRBJ2-7; TRBD1 aligns across 7 bases. The CDR3 has 15 amino acids. The germline V gene has CDR1 SEHNR and CDR2 FQNEAQ (reference sequence). The trim removed 2 bases at V and 2 bases at J, leaving 6 bases unmatched. Here the CDR3 reads CASSLPPGTAYEQYF. The CDR3 DNA reads TGTGCCAGCAGCTTACCCCCCGGGACAGCCTACGAGCAGTACTTC.

This clonotype was seen more than once but under ten times. The chain has TRBV5-6 and TRBJ1-1; D is unresolved. Per the germline V gene, CDR1 is SGHDT and CDR2 is YYEEEE. V was cut by 3 bases and J by 2 bases, with 17 bases left in between. This CDR3 region has 16 residues. This CDR3 is CASSYSYSGINTEAFF. CDR3 bases: TGTGCCAGCAGCTACTCCTACTCAGGTATTAACACTGAAGCTTTCTTT.

V is TRBV11-2 and J is TRBJ2-1; 9 bases fit TRBD2. J was trimmed by 2 bases and V by 0 bases; bases with no gene match: 2. The CDR3 runs 16 residues. Germline assignment: CDR1 SGHAT and CDR2 FQNNGV. The CDR3 spells CASSLEGGRAYNEQFF. CDR3 DNA: TGTGCCAGCAGCTTAGAGGGCGGGAGGGCCTACAATGAGCAGTTCTTC. Variable domain in full (rest from reference TRBV11-2 and TRBJ2-1): EAGVAQSPRYKIIEKRQSVAFWCNPISGHATLYWYQQILGQGPKLLIQFQNNGVVDDSQLPKDRFSAERLKGVDSTLKIQPAKLEDSAVYLCASSLEGGRAYNEQFFGPGTRLTVL.

This clonotype has at least ten counts. The rearrangement links TRBV28 to TRBJ2-3; 8 bases align to TRBD2. V gave up 7 bases and J gave up 6 bases; unmatched junction bases: 18. CDR3 size: 17 residues. Germline V gives CDR1 MDHEN, CDR2 SYDVKM. The chain's CDR3 is CASTPPGGEIFSDTQYF. The CDR3 nucleotides read TGTGCCAGCACCCCACCGGGGGGGGAGATCTTCAGCGATACGCAGTATTTT.

This clonotype was counted between two and nine times. V and J are TRBV19 and TRBJ2-3; D is unclear. Trimming left V 4 bases short and J 1 base short, with 9 bases between. Germline lookup yields CDR1 LNHDA and CDR2 SQIVND (reference sequence). CDR3 length: 14 amino acids. In DNA form, the CDR3 reads TGTGCCAGTAGTACCCGGGCGGGCACAGATACGCAGTATTTT. Its protein product is CASSTRAGTDTQYF.

The chain is built from TRBV28 and TRBJ2-4, with D unresolved. Germline CDR1 and CDR2: MDHEN and SYDVKM. CDR3 size: 18 residues. Trimming stripped 5 bases from V and 0 bases from J, with 20 bases between. The CDR3 spells CASSGVIGQLKAKNIQYF. The DNA of the CDR3 is TGTGCCAGCAGTGGGGTTATTGGGCAGCTTAAAGCCAAAAACATTCAGTACTTC.

The chain carries TRBV4-3 and TRBJ2-5; D is uncertain. V lost 0 bases and J 3 bases, leaving 8 bases between the germline ends. From germline, CDR1 is LGHNA and CDR2 YSLEER. The CDR3 loop spans 14 amino acids. The chain's CDR3 is CASSQDSRKETQYF. CDR3 coding DNA: TGCGCCAGCAGCCAAGATAGCAGAAAAGAGACCCAGTACTTC.

As for this clonotype: Compared with germline, one end of the junction differs, possibly owing to a read error. The rearrangement joins TRBV10-2 to TRBJ2-3; TRBD2 matches at 12 bases. The CDR3 extends over 16 amino acids. CDR1 and CDR2 (germline): WSHSY, SAAADI. CDR3 bases: TGCGCCAGCAGCTCCCGGACTAGCGGGACATCAGATACGCTGTACTTT. Translating gives CASSSRTSGTSDTLYF.

The CDR3 protein is CASSITDTQYF. Here the CDR3 DNA reads TGCGCCAGCAGCATCACAGATACGCAGTATTTT. The rearrangement links TRBV5-1 to TRBJ2-3; D is unclear. This CDR3 is built from 11 residues. Trimming removed 4 bases from V and 2 bases from J, with 2 bases in between. Germline assignment: CDR1 SGHRS and CDR2 YFSETQ.